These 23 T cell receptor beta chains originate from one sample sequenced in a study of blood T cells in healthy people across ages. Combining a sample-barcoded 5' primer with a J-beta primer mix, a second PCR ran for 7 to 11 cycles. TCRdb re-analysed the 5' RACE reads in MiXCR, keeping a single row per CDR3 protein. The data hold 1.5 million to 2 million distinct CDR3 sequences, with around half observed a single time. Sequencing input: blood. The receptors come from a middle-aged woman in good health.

The CDR3 loop is CASTRLAGGPYEQYF. CDR3 in DNA: TGTGCCAGCACCCGACTAGCGGGGGGTCCCTACGAGCAGTACTTC. V usage is TRBV7-2 and J usage is TRBJ2-7, with 13 nucleotides matching TRBD2. The V and J ends lost 7 bases and 2 bases, in that order; junction bases with no gene match: 5. CDR3 length: 15 amino acids. Germline V gene data show CDR1 as SGHTA and CDR2 as FQGNSA.

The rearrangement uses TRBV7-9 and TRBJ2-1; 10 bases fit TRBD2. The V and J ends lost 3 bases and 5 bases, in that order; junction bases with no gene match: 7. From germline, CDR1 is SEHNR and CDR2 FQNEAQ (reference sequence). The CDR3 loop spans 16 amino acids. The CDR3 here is CASSLSLAGANNEQFF. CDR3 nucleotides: TGTGCCAGCAGCTTGAGCCTAGCGGGAGCTAACAATGAGCAGTTCTTC.

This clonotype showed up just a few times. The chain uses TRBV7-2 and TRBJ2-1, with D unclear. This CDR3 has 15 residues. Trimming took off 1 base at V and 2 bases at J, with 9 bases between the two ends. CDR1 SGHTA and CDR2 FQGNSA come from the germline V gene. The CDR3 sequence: CASSLVVHTYNEQFF. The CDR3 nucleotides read TGTGCCAGCAGCTTAGTGGTTCACACCTACAATGAGCAGTTCTTC.

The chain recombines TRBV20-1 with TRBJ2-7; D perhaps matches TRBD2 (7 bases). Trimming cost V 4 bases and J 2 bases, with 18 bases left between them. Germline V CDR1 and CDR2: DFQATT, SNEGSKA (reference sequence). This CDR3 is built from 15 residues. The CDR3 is CSAKPLRGGAYEQYF. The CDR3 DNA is TGCAGTGCTAAACCCCTTAGGGGGGGGGCCTACGAGCAGTACTTC.

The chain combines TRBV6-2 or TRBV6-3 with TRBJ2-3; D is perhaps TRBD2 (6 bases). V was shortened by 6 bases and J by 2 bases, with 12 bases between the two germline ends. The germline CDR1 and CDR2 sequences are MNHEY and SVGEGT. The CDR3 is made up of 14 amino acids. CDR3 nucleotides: TGTGCCAGCAGCGCGCGGGGCTTCACAGATACGCAGTATTTT. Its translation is CASSARGFTDTQYF.

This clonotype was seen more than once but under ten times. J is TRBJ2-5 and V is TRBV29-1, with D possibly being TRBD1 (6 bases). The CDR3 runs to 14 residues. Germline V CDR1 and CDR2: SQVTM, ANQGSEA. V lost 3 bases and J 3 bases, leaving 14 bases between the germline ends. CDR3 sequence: CSVDSHREKETQYF. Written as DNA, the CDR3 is TGCAGCGTTGATTCACACAGGGAAAAAGAGACCCAGTACTTC.

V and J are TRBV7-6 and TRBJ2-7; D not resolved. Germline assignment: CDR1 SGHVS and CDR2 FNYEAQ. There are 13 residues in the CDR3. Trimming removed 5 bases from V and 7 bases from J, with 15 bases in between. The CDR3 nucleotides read TGTGCCAGCAGCCGTCTAGGCAACAATGAGCAGTACTTC. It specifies CASSRLGNNEQYF.

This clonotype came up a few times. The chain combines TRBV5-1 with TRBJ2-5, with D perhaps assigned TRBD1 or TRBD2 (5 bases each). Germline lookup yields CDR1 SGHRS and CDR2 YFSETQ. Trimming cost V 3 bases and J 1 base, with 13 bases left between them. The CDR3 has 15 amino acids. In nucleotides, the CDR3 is TGCGCCAGCAGCTACCAGGGACGGCCCCAAGAGACCCAGTACTTC. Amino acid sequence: CASSYQGRPQETQYF.

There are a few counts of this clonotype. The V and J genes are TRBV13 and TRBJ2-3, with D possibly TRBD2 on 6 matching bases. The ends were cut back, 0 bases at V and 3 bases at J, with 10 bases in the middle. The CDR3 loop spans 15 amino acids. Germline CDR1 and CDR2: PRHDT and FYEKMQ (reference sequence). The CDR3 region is CASSLGTSMTDTQYF. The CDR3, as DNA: TGTGCCAGCAGCTTAGGGACTAGTATGACAGATACGCAGTATTTT. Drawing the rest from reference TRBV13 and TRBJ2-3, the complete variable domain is AAGVIQSPRHLIKEKRETATLKCYPIPRHDTVYWYQQGPGQDPQFLISFYEKMQSDKGSIPDRFSAQQFSDYHSELNMSSLELGDSALYFCASSLGTSMTDTQYFGPGTRLTVL.

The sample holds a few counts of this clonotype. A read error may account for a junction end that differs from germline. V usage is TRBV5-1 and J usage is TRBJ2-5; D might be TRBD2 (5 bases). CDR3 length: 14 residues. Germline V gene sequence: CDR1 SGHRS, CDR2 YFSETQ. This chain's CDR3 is CASSFRGQGETQYF. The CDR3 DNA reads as TGTGCCAGCAGCTTCAGAGGGCAAGGGGAGACCCAGTACTTC. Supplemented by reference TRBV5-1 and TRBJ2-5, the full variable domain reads KAGVTQTPRYLIKTRGQQVTLSCSPISGHRSVSWYQQTPGQGLQFLFEYFSETQRNKGNFPGRFSGRQFSNSRSEMNVSTLELGDSALYLCASSFRGQGETQYFGPGTRLLVL.

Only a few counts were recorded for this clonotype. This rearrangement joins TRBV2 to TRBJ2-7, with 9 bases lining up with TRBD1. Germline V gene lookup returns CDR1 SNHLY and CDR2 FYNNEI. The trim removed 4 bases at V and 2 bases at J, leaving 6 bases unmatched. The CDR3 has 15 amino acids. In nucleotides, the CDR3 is TGTGCCAGCAGTGTGGAACAGGGGGCGACCTACGAGCAGTACTTC. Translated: CASSVEQGATYEQYF.

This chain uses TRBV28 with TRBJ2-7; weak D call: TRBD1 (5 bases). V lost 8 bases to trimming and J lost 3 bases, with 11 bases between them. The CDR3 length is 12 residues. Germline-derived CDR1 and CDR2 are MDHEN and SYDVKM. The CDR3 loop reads CASFDRIYEQYF. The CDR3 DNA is TGTGCCAGCTTCGACAGAATCTACGAGCAGTACTTC.

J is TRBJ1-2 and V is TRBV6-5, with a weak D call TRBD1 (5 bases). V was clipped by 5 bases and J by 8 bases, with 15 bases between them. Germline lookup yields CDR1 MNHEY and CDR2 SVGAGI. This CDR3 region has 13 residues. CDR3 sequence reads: CASSRPRGVGYTF. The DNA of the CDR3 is TGTGCCAGCAGTCGACCCCGGGGGGTAGGCTACACCTTC.

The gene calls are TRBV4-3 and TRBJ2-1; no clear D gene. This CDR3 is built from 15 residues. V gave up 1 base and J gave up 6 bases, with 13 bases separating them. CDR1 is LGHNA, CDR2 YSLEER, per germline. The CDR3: CASSQAGSIANEQFF. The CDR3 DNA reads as TGCGCCAGCAGCCAAGCGGGTAGCATCGCCAATGAGCAGTTCTTC.

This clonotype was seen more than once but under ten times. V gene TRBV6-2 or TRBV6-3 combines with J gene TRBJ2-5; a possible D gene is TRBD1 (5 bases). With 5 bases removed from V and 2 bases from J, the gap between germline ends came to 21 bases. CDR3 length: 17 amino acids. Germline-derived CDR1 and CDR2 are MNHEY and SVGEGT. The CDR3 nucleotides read TGTGCCAGCAGTCAGGGCCTTACAGTGCCTTCTCAAGAGACCCAGTACTTC. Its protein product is CASSQGLTVPSQETQYF.

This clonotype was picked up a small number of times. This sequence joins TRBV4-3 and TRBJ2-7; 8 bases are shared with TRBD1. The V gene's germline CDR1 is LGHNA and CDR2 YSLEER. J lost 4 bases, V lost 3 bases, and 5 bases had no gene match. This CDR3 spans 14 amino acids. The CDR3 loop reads CASSHQGAGYEQYF. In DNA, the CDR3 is TGCGCCAGCAGCCATCAGGGGGCAGGGTACGAGCAGTACTTC.

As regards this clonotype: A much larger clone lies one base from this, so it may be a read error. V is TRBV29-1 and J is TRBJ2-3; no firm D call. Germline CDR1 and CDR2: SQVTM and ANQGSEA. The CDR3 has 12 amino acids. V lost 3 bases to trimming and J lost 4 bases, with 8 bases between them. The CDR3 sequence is CSVEGPPDTQYF. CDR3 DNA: TGCAGCGTTGAGGGTCCCCCAGATACGCAGTATTTT.

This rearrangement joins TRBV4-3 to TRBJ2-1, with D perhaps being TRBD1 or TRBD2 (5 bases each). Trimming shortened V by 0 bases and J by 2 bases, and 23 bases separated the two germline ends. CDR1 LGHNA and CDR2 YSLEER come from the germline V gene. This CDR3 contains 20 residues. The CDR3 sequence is CASSQDEGYPAVDTYNEQFF. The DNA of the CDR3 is TGCGCCAGCAGCCAAGATGAGGGGTATCCAGCAGTGGATACCTACAATGAGCAGTTCTTC.

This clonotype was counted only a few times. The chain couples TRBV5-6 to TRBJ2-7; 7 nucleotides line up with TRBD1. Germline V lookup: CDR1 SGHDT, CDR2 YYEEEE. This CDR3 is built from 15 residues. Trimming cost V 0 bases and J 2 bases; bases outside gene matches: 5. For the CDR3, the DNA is TGTGCCAGCAGCTTGGTGAGTCAGGGGGCCTACGAGCAGTACTTC. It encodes CASSLVSQGAYEQYF.

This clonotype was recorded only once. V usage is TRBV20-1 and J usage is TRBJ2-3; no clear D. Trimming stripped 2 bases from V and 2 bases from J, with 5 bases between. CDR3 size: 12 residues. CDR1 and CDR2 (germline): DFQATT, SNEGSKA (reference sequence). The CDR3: CSARLVTDTQYF. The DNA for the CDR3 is TGCAGTGCTAGACTAGTCACAGATACGCAGTATTTT.

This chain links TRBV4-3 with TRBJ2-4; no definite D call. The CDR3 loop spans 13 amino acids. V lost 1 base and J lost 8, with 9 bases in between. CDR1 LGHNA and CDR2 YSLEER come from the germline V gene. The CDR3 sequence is CASSQGSWDIQYF. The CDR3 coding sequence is TGCGCCAGCAGCCAAGGGTCATGGGACATTCAGTACTTC.

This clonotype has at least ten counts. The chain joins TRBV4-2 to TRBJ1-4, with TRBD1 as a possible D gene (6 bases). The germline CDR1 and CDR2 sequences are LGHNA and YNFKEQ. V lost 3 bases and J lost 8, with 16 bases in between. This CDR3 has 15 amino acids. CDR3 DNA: TGTGCCAGCAGCCATAGTGCAGGGGAGGACGAAAAACTGTTTTTT. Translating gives CASSHSAGEDEKLFF.

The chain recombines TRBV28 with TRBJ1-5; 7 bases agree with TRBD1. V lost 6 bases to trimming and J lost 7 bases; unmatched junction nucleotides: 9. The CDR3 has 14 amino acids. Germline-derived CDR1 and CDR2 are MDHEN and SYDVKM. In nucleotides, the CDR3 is TGTGCCAGCAGCCTCTCACAGGGGTTCCAGCCCCAGCATTTT. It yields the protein CASSLSQGFQPQHF. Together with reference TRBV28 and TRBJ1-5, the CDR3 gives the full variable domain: DVKVTQSSRYLVKRTGEKVFLECVQDMDHENMFWYRQDPGLGLRLIYFSYDVKMKEKGDIPEGYSVSREKKERFSLILESASTNQTSMYLCASSLSQGFQPQHFGDGTRLSIL.